The 26 T cell receptor beta chains in this list originate from one sample, sequenced in a study of cytomegalovirus exposure and HLA in healthy donors (dated by TCRdb to 2017 to 2019). Libraries were made using the immunoSEQ multiplex PCR assay. For the multiplex PCR, a mixture combining 60 forward primers for TCR Vbeta segments and 13 reverse primers for TCR Jbeta segments was used. TCRdb retrieved this table from immuneACCESS and kept in-frame rearrangements only. Not all clones are present; in checked studies, unresolved V genes account for under half, and no reason is known for the remainder. The sample contains around 150,000 clones, 70% to 80% of them found a single time. Under 4% of the sample is in the top ten clones. Input material: PBMCs. These receptor sequences come from a human donor in good health.

The chain links TRBV4-2 to TRBJ2-1; TRBD2 matches 11 bases. The CDR3 has 17 amino acids. In germline, CDR1 is LGHNA, CDR2 YNFKEQ. Trimming cost V 1 base and J 5 bases; bases outside gene matches: 7. This chain's CDR3 is CASSQALTSGRNNEQFF. The DNA of the CDR3 is TGTGCCAGCAGCCAAGCCCTCACTAGCGGGAGAAACAATGAGCAGTTCTTC.

This chain uses TRBV28 with TRBJ1-4, with unresolved D. The CDR3 runs to 16 residues. The V gene's germline CDR1 is MDHEN and CDR2 SYDVKM. V gave up 2 bases and J gave up 0 bases, with 10 bases separating them. CDR3 in amino acids: CASSLNLDATNEKLFF. CDR3 sequence (DNA): TGTGCCAGCAGTTTAAATCTAGACGCAACTAATGAAAAACTGTTTTTT.

The chain is built from TRBV6-5 and TRBJ1-4; 10 bases agree with TRBD1. CDR1 and CDR2 from the germline V gene are MNHEY and SVGAGI. J gave up 7 bases and V 5 bases, and 4 bases lay outside the gene matches. This CDR3 contains 14 residues. The CDR3 DNA reads TGTGCCAGCAGTGACGGGACAGGGGCTGAAAAACTGTTTTTT. Translation gives CASSDGTGAEKLFF.

The chain carries TRBV7-9 and TRBJ2-1, with no clear D. The CDR3 runs 14 residues. Per germline, CDR1 SEHNR and CDR2 FQNEAQ (reference sequence). V lost 1 base to trimming and J lost 9 bases, with 13 bases between them. In nucleotides, the CDR3 is TGTGCCAGCAGCTTAGTGCTTGTAAGCCGTGAGCAGTTCTTC. This codes for CASSLVLVSREQFF.

This clone was picked up one time. The chain carries TRBV28 and TRBJ1-1; D is unresolved. CDR1 and CDR2 (germline): MDHEN, SYDVKM. The CDR3 contains 10 residues. This CDR3 reads CAVRDTEAFF. The CDR3 region has the DNA TGTGCTGTCCGGGACACTGAAGCTTTCTTT.

For the CDR3, the DNA is TGTGCCAGCAGCCGGACAGGGGGCGGACACTACGAGCAGTACTTC. Amino acids: CASSRTGGGHYEQYF. The V and J genes are TRBV4-2 and TRBJ2-7; 11 nucleotides match TRBD1. This CDR3 is 15 amino acids long. J gave up 3 bases and V 4 bases, and 5 bases lay outside the gene matches. Germline-derived CDR1 and CDR2 are LGHNA and YNFKEQ.

The rearrangement uses TRBV10-1 and TRBJ2-7; D is perhaps TRBD1 (5 bases). Trimming left V 6 bases short and J 2 bases short, with 11 bases between. There are 13 residues in the CDR3. Germline V lookup: CDR1 WNHNN, CDR2 SYGVQD (reference sequence). This chain's CDR3 is CASSEDTTYEQYF. As DNA, the CDR3 is TGCGCCAGCAGCGAGGACACCACCTACGAGCAGTACTTC.

The chain links TRBV2 to TRBJ2-7, with D uncertain. The CDR3 sequence is 14 residues long. Per germline, CDR1 SNHLY and CDR2 FYNNEI. V lost 2 bases to trimming and J lost 0 bases, with 8 bases between them. DNA of the CDR3: TGTGCCAGCAGTGAACCGACTCTCTCCTACGAGCAGTACTTC. It codes for CASSEPTLSYEQYF.

This clone was seen only a few times. CDR3 bases: TGTGCCAGCAGCTTACCGGGACAGGGGCTCTCTGGGGCCAACGTCCTGACTTTC. Translating gives CASSLPGQGLSGANVLTF. The V and J genes are TRBV7-8 and TRBJ2-6; TRBD1 aligns across 10 bases. With V trimmed by 2 bases and J by 0 bases, 4 bases remained unmatched. Germline values: CDR1 SGHVS, CDR2 FQNEAQ. The CDR3 covers 18 residues.

This chain uses TRBV7-8 with TRBJ2-4, with D perhaps matching TRBD2 (6 bases). This CDR3 spans 13 amino acids. Germline assignment: CDR1 SGHVS and CDR2 FQNEAQ. The V gene lost 7 bases and the J gene lost 9 bases, with 16 bases spanning the gap. CDR3 sequence (DNA): TGTGCCAGCACCTCCAACGCGGGAAGCATTCAGTACTTC. Amino acids: CASTSNAGSIQYF. Based on the CDR3 plus reference TRBV7-8 and TRBJ2-4, the full variable domain is GAGVSQSPRYKVAKRGQDVALRCDPISGHVSLFWYQQALGQGPEFLTYFQNEAQLDKSGLPSDRFFAERPEGSVSTLKIQRTQQEDSAVYLCASTSNAGSIQYFGAGTRLSVL.

The J gene is TRBJ2-3, the V gene TRBV7-6, with 11 bases that match TRBD2. Germline V lookup: CDR1 SGHVS, CDR2 FNYEAQ. Losses at the gene ends were 2 bases for V and 6 bases for J; bases not matched to a gene: 7. This CDR3 region has 16 residues. The CDR3, as DNA: TGTGCCAGCAGCTTAATAGCGGGAGGGACGTTGGATACGCAGTATTTT. Translating gives CASSLIAGGTLDTQYF.

This chain joins TRBV7-9 and TRBJ2-3; possible D gene TRBD2, 6 bases. Germline loops: CDR1 SEHNR, CDR2 FQNEAQ (reference sequence). The CDR3 length is 13 residues. With 2 bases removed from V and 8 bases from J, the gap between germline ends came to 11 bases. The CDR3 loop is CASSLSEGGTQYF. The CDR3 nucleotides are TGTGCCAGCAGCTTATCGGAGGGAGGTACGCAGTATTTT.

The V and J genes are TRBV7-3 and TRBJ2-7; 7 nucleotides align to TRBD1. The germline V gene encodes CDR1 SGHTA and CDR2 FQGTGA. Trimming at V came to 0 bases and at J to 2 bases, leaving 7 bases not matched to a gene. The CDR3 has 16 amino acids. The DNA of the CDR3 is TGTGCCAGCAGCTTAACAGGGAGTCAGGGGGCCTACGAGCAGTACTTC. Amino acid sequence: CASSLTGSQGAYEQYF.

The chain employs TRBV9 and TRBJ2-3; the D gene is possibly TRBD2 (6 bases). The length of the CDR3 is 15 residues. V lost 4 bases, J lost 0 bases, and 12 bases lay in between. Germline CDR1 and CDR2: SGDLS and YYNGEE. The CDR3 DNA reads TGTGCCAGCAGCATGCGGGGAACTAGCACAGATACGCAGTATTTT. Encoded protein: CASSMRGTSTDTQYF.

The chain combines TRBV7-2 with TRBJ1-2; D remains unclear. V was trimmed by 8 bases and J by 2 bases, leaving 15 bases between them. CDR1 is SGHTA and CDR2 is FQGNSA in the germline V gene. The CDR3 has 14 amino acids. The chain's CDR3 is CASRSYTQNYGYTF. The CDR3 coding sequence is TGTGCCAGCCGATCGTACACCCAAAACTATGGCTACACCTTC.

The chain joins TRBV5-8 to TRBJ2-7; D is unresolved. The CDR3 runs to 14 residues. CDR1 and CDR2 (germline): SGHTS, YDEGEE. V was trimmed by 1 base and J by 3 bases, leaving 11 bases between them. This chain's CDR3 is CASSLMISNYEQYF. The CDR3 coding sequence is TGTGCCAGCAGCTTGATGATCAGTAACTACGAGCAGTACTTC.

With regard to this clone: At one of its ends the junction is not consistent with the germline gene, which may arise from a read error. The chain employs TRBV6-5 and TRBJ1-6; 7 nucleotides align to TRBD1. Germline V gene data show CDR1 as MNHEY and CDR2 as SVGAGI. The CDR3 is 15 amino acids. CDR3 DNA sequence: TGTACCAGCAGTTACTCGGGGACAGTAGGTTCACCCCTCCACTTT. As protein: CTSSYSGTVGSPLHF.

The genes are TRBV5-4 and TRBJ2-7; TRBD1 is a possible D gene (6 bases). This CDR3 comprises 16 residues. Germline V gene sequence: CDR1 SGHNT, CDR2 YYREEE (reference sequence). V gave up 1 base and J gave up 4 bases, with 18 bases separating them. The CDR3 spells CASSLKTGFSAYEQYF. The CDR3 bases are TGTGCCAGCAGCTTGAAAACAGGGTTTTCCGCGTACGAGCAGTACTTC.

As to this clone: A read error may produce the germline difference seen at one junction end. V is TRBV7-9 and J is TRBJ1-1, with 9 bases aligning to TRBD1. The CDR3 runs to 18 residues. Looked up from germline, CDR1 is SEHNR and CDR2 is FQNEAQ (reference sequence). The CDR3 DNA reads TGTTCCAGCAGCTCAATGAAACTACAGGGGGCTTTGAACACTGAAGCTTTCTTT. Translated: CSSSSMKLQGALNTEAFF.

The chain links TRBV6-1 to TRBJ1-5, with a possible D match to TRBD1 (5 bases). This CDR3 contains 13 residues. The V end was cut by 3 bases, the J end by 11 bases, with 14 bases between. Germline CDR1 and CDR2: MNHNS and SASEGT. As DNA, the CDR3 is TGTGCCAGCAGTGAGACCTACGCGGGGGCCCAGCATTTT. The encoded protein is CASSETYAGAQHF.

CDR3 in amino acids: CASSLVPPGQQHTEAFF. The CDR3 coding sequence is TGTGCCAGCAGCTTAGTCCCTCCGGGACAGCAACACACTGAAGCTTTCTTT. This chain links TRBV7-2 with TRBJ1-1; 7 bases align to TRBD1. The CDR3 sequence is 17 residues long. In germline, CDR1 is SGHTA, CDR2 FQGNSA. V lost 1 base to trimming and J lost 3 bases; unmatched junction nucleotides: 11. The variable domain in full, with the rest retrieved from reference TRBV7-2 and TRBJ1-1, is GAGVSQSPSNKVTEKGKDVELRCDPISGHTALYWYRQSLGQGLEFLIYFQGNSAPDKSGLPSDRFSAERTGGSVSTLTIQRTQQEDSAVYLCASSLVPPGQQHTEAFFGQGTRLTVV.

In its sample, this clone was seen a few times. The chain is built from TRBV19 and TRBJ2-1, with 7 bases lining up with TRBD2. The J segment lost 3 bases and the V segment lost 4 bases, leaving 3 bases of the junction unmatched. CDR1 is LNHDA, CDR2 SQIVND, per germline (reference sequence). CDR3 length equals 14 residues. The CDR3 spells CASSKGLNYNEQFF. In DNA, the CDR3 is TGTGCCAGTAGTAAGGGACTAAACTACAATGAGCAGTTCTTC.

In regard to this clone: Sequence at one end of the junction differs from germline and may be a read error. The chain couples TRBV29-1 to TRBJ1-1; D perhaps matches TRBD1 (6 bases). Germline CDR1 SQVTM, CDR2 ANQGSEA. The CDR3 loop spans 14 amino acids. This chain's CDR3 is CSVGSRGKGTDAFF. The CDR3 DNA reads as TGCAGCGTTGGATCCAGGGGCAAGGGCACTGACGCTTTCTTT.

The CDR3 loop is CASSLADRSGYTF. CDR3 nucleotide sequence: TGTGCCAGCAGCCTGGCGGATAGGAGCGGCTACACCTTC. The chain couples TRBV5-4 to TRBJ1-2; D remains ambiguous. The CDR3 length is 13 residues. V was pared by 4 bases and J by 8 bases, with 15 bases between. The germline CDR1 and CDR2 sequences are SGHNT and YYREEE (reference sequence).

This clone was seen a few times. This chain joins TRBV27 and TRBJ2-7; weak D call: TRBD2 (6 bases). The CDR3 loop spans 12 amino acids. Germline V gene lookup returns CDR1 MNHEY and CDR2 SMNVEV (reference sequence). Trimming pared 3 bases from V and 5 bases from J, leaving 8 bases between. This CDR3 is CASSFPGDEQYF. CDR3 sequence (DNA): TGTGCCAGCAGTTTCCCGGGGGACGAGCAGTACTTC.

V is TRBV19 and J is TRBJ2-1; D perhaps matches TRBD1 (6 bases). Deletions cut 9 bases from V and 8 bases from J, with 17 bases between. This CDR3 is 13 amino acids long. Germline CDR1 is LNHDA and CDR2 is SQIVND (reference sequence). The DNA for the CDR3 is TGTGCCAGCAGGTCCGACAGGCGCGATGAGCAGTTCTTC. It yields the protein CASRSDRRDEQFF. Supplemented by reference TRBV19 and TRBJ2-1, the full variable domain reads DGGITQSPKYLFRKEGQNVTLSCEQNLNHDAMYWYRQDPGQGLRLIYYSQIVNDFQKGDIAEGYSVSREKKESFPLTVTSAQKNPTAFYLCASRSDRRDEQFFGPGTRLTVL.